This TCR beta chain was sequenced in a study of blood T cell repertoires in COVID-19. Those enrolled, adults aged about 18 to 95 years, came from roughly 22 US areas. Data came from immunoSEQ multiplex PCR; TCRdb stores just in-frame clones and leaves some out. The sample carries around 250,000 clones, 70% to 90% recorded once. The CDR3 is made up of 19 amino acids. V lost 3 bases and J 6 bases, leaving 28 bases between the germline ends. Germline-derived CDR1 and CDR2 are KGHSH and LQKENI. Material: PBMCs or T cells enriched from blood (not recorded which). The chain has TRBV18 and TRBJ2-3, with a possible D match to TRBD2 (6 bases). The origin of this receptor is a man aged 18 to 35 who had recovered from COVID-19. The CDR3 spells CASSPYKRRDQITFDTQYF. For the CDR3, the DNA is TGTGCCAGCTCACCCTATAAGAGGCGGGACCAGATCACCTTCGATACGCAGTATTTT.